Below are 8 T cell receptor beta chains sequenced from a single sample in a study of T-cell reconstitution after alpha-beta-depleted transplantation in children. This sample's TCRbeta library carried unique molecular identifier barcodes. Via MiXCR, TCRdb re-called the PCR reads, giving one row per CDR3 protein. This table has 450,000 to 600,000 distinct CDR3 sequences, about an eighth appearing once. The input for sequencing was PBMCs, mostly from graft donor cells, taken 360 days after TCRalphabeta/CD19-depleted stem cell transplant. The receptors originated from a male patient between 5 and 17 years old who had a stem cell transplant for acute myeloid leukemia, so the T cells may come from the graft donor.

In this sample, this clonotype turned up a few times. The V gene is TRBV20-1, the J gene TRBJ2-3; D unresolved. The ends were cut back, 2 bases at V and 4 bases at J, with 7 bases in the middle. From germline, CDR1 is DFQATT and CDR2 SNEGSKA (reference sequence). This CDR3 has 12 amino acids. The CDR3 loop reads CSARLPSDTQYF. The CDR3 DNA reads TGCAGTGCTAGATTGCCGTCAGATACGCAGTATTTT.

This clonotype was counted only a few times. The V gene is TRBV5-1, the J gene TRBJ1-1; D gene uncertain. CDR1 and CDR2 (germline): SGHRS, YFSETQ. The CDR3 runs 14 residues. The V gene lost 0 bases and the J gene lost 5 bases, with 11 bases spanning the gap. As DNA, the CDR3 is TGCGCCAGCAGCTTGGGTCAGGTTTGGACTGAAGCTTTCTTT. Its protein is CASSLGQVWTEAFF.

V usage is TRBV4-2 and J usage is TRBJ2-5; 10 nucleotides match TRBD1. Germline V CDR1 and CDR2: LGHNA, YNFKEQ. After removal of 5 bases from V and 0 bases from J, the junction contained 6 bases not matched to a gene. CDR3 length equals 16 residues. The CDR3 spells CASSSRDRGNQETQYF. The CDR3 nucleotides are TGTGCCAGCAGCTCCCGGGACAGGGGCAACCAAGAGACCCAGTACTTC.

This chain uses TRBV18 with TRBJ2-2, with 13 bases matching TRBD2. Trimming cost V 3 bases and J 2 bases; bases outside gene matches: 6. Germline V gene sequence: CDR1 KGHSH, CDR2 LQKENI. CDR3 length equals 18 residues. CDR3 nucleotide sequence: TGTGCCAGCTCACCGCGGACTAGCGGGAGTGCCAACACCGGGGAGCTGTTTTTT. Its translation is CASSPRTSGSANTGELFF.

Many counts were recorded for this clonotype. The V and J genes are TRBV27 and TRBJ1-5; the D gene is possibly TRBD1 (6 bases). Germline CDR1 reads MNHEY; CDR2 reads SMNVEV (reference sequence). This CDR3 comprises 16 residues. Trimming left V 0 bases short and J 7 bases short, with 16 bases between. The CDR3 reads CASSLSDETGRQPQHF. CDR3 DNA: TGTGCCAGCAGTTTATCCGACGAAACAGGGAGACAGCCCCAGCATTTT.

This clonotype was picked up many times. The rearrangement joins TRBV29-1 to TRBJ1-1; D is unresolved. In germline, CDR1 is SQVTM, CDR2 ANQGSEA. CDR3 length: 11 residues. Trimming removed 5 bases from V and 4 bases from J, with 8 bases in between. The CDR3 loop is CSVWAGTEAFF. In DNA, the CDR3 is TGCAGCGTTTGGGCAGGCACTGAAGCTTTCTTT. Full variable domain (rest looked up from reference TRBV29-1 and TRBJ1-1): SAVISQKPSRDICQRGTSLTIQCQVDSQVTMMFWYRQQPGQSLTLIATANQGSEATYESGFVIDKFPISRPNLTFSTLTVSNMSPEDSSIYLCSVWAGTEAFFGQGTRLTVV.

The gene calls are TRBV12-3 or TRBV12-4 and TRBJ2-7; D remains unclear. Trimming removed 7 bases at V and 3 bases at J, with 10 bases between. This CDR3 contains 12 residues. The CDR3 is CASTGRRYEQYF. The DNA for the CDR3 is TGTGCCAGCACCGGGCGCCGCTACGAGCAGTACTTC.

The J gene is TRBJ2-1, the V gene TRBV4-3; maybe TRBD2 (5 bases). The V and J ends lost 5 bases and 7 bases respectively, with 15 bases between them. Per the germline V gene, CDR1 is LGHNA and CDR2 is YSLEER. The CDR3 length is 14 residues. CDR3 loop: CASSFRTVRNEQFF. In DNA form, the CDR3 reads TGCGCCAGCAGCTTCCGGACTGTCCGGAATGAGCAGTTCTTC.